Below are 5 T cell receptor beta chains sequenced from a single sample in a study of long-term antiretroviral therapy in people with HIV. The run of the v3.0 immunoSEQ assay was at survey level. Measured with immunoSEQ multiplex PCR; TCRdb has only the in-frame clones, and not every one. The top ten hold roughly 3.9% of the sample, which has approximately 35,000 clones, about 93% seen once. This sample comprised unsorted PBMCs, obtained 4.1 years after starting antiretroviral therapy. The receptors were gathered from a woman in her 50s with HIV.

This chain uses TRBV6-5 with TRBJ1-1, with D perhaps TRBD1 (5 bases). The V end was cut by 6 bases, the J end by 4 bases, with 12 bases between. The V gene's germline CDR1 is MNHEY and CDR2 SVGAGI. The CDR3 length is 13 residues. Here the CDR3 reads CASRPEGTTEAFF. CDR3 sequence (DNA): TGTGCCAGCAGGCCCGAGGGGACCACTGAAGCTTTCTTT.

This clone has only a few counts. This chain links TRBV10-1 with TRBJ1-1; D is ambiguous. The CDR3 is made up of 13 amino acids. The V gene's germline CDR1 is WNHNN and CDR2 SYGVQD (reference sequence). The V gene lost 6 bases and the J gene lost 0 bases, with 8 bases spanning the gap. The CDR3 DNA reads TGCGCCAGCAGGTTGACATTGAACACTGAAGCTTTCTTT. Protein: CASRLTLNTEAFF.

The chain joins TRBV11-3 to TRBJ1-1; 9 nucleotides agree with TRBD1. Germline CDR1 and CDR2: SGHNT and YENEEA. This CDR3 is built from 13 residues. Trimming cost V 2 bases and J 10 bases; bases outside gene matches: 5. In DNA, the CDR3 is TGTGCCAGCAGCTTACAAACAGGGGGCTTAGCTTTCTTT. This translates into CASSLQTGGLAFF.

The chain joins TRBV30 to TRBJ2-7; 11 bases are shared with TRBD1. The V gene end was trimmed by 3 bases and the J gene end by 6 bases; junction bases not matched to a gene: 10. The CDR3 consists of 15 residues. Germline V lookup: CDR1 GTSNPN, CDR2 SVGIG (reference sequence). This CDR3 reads CAWSNRDRGISEQYF. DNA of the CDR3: TGTGCCTGGAGCAACCGGGACAGGGGGATCTCCGAGCAGTACTTC.

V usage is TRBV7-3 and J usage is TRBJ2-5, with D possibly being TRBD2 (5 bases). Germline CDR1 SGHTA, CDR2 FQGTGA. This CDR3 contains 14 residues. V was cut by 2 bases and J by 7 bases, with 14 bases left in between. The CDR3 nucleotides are TGTGCCAGCAGCTTAGGAGGAACTTCAGGGACCCAGTACTTC. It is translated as CASSLGGTSGTQYF.